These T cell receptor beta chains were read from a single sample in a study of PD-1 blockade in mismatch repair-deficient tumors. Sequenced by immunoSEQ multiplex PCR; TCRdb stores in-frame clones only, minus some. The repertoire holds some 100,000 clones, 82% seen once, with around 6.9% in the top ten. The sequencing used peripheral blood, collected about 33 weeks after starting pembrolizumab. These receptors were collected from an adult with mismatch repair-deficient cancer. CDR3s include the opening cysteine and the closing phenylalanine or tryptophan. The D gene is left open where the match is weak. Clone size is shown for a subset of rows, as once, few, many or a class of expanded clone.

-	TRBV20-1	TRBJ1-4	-	CSASKDEKLFF	TGCAGTGCTAGCAAGGATGAAAAACTGTTTTTT
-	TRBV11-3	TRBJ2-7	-	CASSSRGLAYEQYF	TGTGCCAGCAGCTCGAGAGGACTGGCCTACGAGCAGTACTTC
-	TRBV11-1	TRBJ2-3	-	CASSLGFANTDTQYF	TGTGCCAGCAGCTTGGGGTTTGCAAACACAGATACGCAGTATTTT
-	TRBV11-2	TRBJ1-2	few	CASSSDGNYGYTF	TGTGCCAGCAGCTCCGACGGTAACTATGGCTACACCTTC
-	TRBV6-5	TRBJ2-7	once	CASSYSYREYEQYF	TGTGCCAGCAGTTACTCGTACAGGGAATACGAGCAGTACTTC
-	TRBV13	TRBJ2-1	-	CASSLNRDQNFHEQFF	TGTGCCAGCAGCCTAAACCGGGACCAGAATTTCCATGAGCAGTTCTTC
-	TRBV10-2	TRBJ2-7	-	CASTYRHEAYEQYF	TGCGCCAGCACCTACCGACATGAAGCCTACGAGCAGTACTTC
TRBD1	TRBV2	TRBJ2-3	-	CASGRDRSTDTQYF	TGTGCCAGCGGAAGGGACAGAAGCACAGATACGCAGTATTTT
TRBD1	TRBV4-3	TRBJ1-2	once	CASSQDFFVDRALTYTF	TGCGCCAGCAGCCAAGATTTCTTCGTGGACAGGGCCCTCACCTACACCTTC
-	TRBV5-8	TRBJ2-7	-	CASSLEPGQEQYF	TGTGCCAGCAGCTTGGAGCCGGGGCAGGAGCAGTACTTC
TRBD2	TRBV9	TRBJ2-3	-	CASSATSGGPTDTQYF	TGTGCCAGCAGCGCGACTAGCGGGGGACCCACAGATACGCAGTATTTT
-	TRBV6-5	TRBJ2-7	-	CASSSTGRTYEQYF	TGTGCCAGCAGTTCGACCGGGCGAACCTACGAGCAGTACTTC
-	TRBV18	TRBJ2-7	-	CASSPPQGLGSYEQYF	TGTGCCAGCTCACCCCCCCAGGGGCTGGGCTCCTACGAGCAGTACTTC
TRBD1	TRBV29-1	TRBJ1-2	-	CSVEGVGQAYGYTF	TGCAGCGTTGAAGGGGTTGGACAGGCCTATGGCTACACCTTC
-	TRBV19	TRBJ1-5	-	CASSLGSPRNQPQHF	TGTGCCAGTAGTCTTGGCAGCCCTAGAAATCAGCCCCAGCATTTT
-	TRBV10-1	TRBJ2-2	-	CASSESWRGPGELFF	TGCGCCAGCAGTGAGTCGTGGAGGGGCCCCGGGGAGCTGTTTTTT
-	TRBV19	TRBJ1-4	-	CASKPSDWDEKLFF	TGTGCCAGTAAGCCTAGCGACTGGGATGAAAAACTGTTTTTT
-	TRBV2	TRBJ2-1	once	CASSEGGNQARPFF	TGTGCCAGCAGTGAAGGAGGTAATCAAGCTCGTCCGTTCTTC
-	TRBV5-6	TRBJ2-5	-	CASSFLSGGQETQYF	TGTGCCAGCAGCTTTCTCTCAGGGGGGCAAGAGACCCAGTACTTC
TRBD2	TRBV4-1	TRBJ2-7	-	CASSAGTSEYEQYF	TGCGCCAGTTCCGCCGGGACTAGCGAATACGAGCAGTACTTC
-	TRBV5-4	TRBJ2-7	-	CASSLPGGQGINEQYF	TGTGCCAGCAGCTTGCCTGGCGGGCAGGGTATCAACGAGCAGTACTTC
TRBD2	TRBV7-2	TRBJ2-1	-	CASRKLAGGYNEQFF	TGTGCCAGCAGGAAACTAGCGGGAGGTTACAATGAGCAGTTCTTC
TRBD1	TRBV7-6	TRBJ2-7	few	CASSSIGTGSEQYF	TGTGCCAGCAGCTCCATCGGGACAGGGAGTGAGCAGTACTTC
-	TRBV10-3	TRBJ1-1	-	CAISRSGALPDTEAFF	TGTGCCATCAGTAGATCAGGGGCTTTACCGGACACTGAAGCTTTCTTT
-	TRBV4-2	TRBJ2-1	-	CASSQKADSSYNEQFF	TGTGCCAGCAGCCAAAAAGCGGATAGCTCCTACAATGAGCAGTTCTTC
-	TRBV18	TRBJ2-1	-	CASSPPGHNGQFF	TGTGCCAGCTCACCACCGGGGCACAATGGGCAGTTCTTC
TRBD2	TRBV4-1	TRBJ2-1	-	CASGVDEQFF	TGCGCGAGCGGGGTCGATGAGCAGTTCTTC
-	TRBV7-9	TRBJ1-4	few	CASSSGNEKLFF	TGTGCCAGCAGCTCAGGGAATGAAAAACTGTTTTTT
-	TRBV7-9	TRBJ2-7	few	CASSPNFYEQYF	TGTGCCAGCAGCCCCAACTTCTACGAGCAGTACTTC
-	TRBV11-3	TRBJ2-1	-	CASSLSLAREQFF	TGTGCCAGCAGCTTAAGTCTAGCGCGGGAGCAGTTCTTC
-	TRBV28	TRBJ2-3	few	CASMNDRPTSTDTQYF	TGTGCCAGCATGAACGACAGACCTACTAGCACAGATACGCAGTATTTT
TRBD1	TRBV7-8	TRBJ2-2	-	CASSYKPDRVYLLTGELFF	TGTGCCAGCAGCTACAAACCGGACAGGGTCTATCTCTTGACCGGGGAGCTGTTTTTT
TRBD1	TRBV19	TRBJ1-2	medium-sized	CASSIDWTGYLSGYTF	TGTGCCAGTAGTATAGATTGGACAGGGTATTTGAGTGGCTACACCTTC
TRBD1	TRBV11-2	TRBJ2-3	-	CASSTGPGQGTDTQYF	TGTGCCAGCAGCACCGGCCCGGGACAGGGCACAGATACGCAGTATTTT
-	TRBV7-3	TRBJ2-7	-	CASSLIVGVEQYF	TGTGCCAGCAGCTTAATTGTCGGGGTCGAGCAGTACTTC
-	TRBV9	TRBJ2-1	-	CASSEELRYNEQFF	TGTGCCAGCAGCGAAGAGTTGCGGTACAATGAGCAGTTCTTC
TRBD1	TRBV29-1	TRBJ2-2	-	CSARQGDTGELFF	TGCAGCGCCAGACAGGGGGACACCGGGGAGCTGTTTTTT
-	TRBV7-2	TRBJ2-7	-	CASSFITGFSYEQYF	TGTGCCAGCAGCTTTATCACAGGGTTTAGTTACGAGCAGTACTTC
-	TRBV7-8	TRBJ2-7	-	CASSLDTGGIYEQYF	TGTGCCAGCAGCTTAGATACTGGGGGAATATACGAGCAGTACTTC
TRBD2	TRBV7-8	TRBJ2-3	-	CASSPRASGNLGDTQYF	TGTGCCAGCAGCCCCCGGGCTAGCGGGAATCTGGGAGATACGCAGTATTTT
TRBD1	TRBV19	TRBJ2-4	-	CASKGQGNKNIQYF	TGTGCCAGTAAGGGACAGGGGAACAAAAACATTCAGTACTTC
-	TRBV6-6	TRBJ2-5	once	CATQRAAQETQYF	TGTGCCACCCAGCGGGCCGCCCAAGAGACCCAGTACTTC